Listed here are 23 T cell receptor beta chains from one sample, sequenced in a study of regulatory T cells in long-lasting Graves disease. As for time point: persistent/refractory GD, antithyroid drugs over 5 years with positive TRAb. Researchers made the TCR library from RNA that was extracted from PBMCs. Libraries of TCR beta came from iRepertoire HTBI primers plus Arm-PCR of CDR3 regions. TCRdb called the multiplex PCR reads again in MiXCR, with one record for every CDR3 protein. The top ten clones hold less than 25% of a sample with about 400,000 distinct CDR3 sequences, less than 25% of them seen once. The sequenced sample was peripheral blood mononuclear cells (PBMCs), obtained when the disease was refractory, from a patient treated with antithyroid drugs. Receptors originate from a female donor with Graves disease.

The V call is TRBV29-1, the J call TRBJ2-1; D is uncertain. The CDR3 has 12 amino acids. Germline CDR1 SQVTM, CDR2 ANQGSEA. The V gene lost 4 bases and the J gene lost 4 bases, with 8 bases spanning the gap. The CDR3 sequence: CSVGQVYNEQFF. CDR3 DNA: TGCAGCGTTGGTCAGGTATACAATGAGCAGTTCTTC.

In its sample, this clonotype was seen a few times. The CDR3 loop is CAISPGDRGGNEQFF. The CDR3 region has the DNA TGTGCCATCAGTCCTGGGGACAGGGGAGGGAATGAGCAGTTCTTC. The chain couples TRBV10-3 to TRBJ2-5, with TRBD1 identical over 10 bases. Near its end, the DNA agrees better with TRBJ2-1, so the J call may be wrong. Germline CDR1 reads ENHRY; CDR2 reads SYGVKD. The CDR3 runs to 15 residues.

This clonotype was counted ten times or more. CDR3 sequence: CASTHPGGTGAQTQYF. The CDR3 nucleotides read TGTGCCAGCACCCACCCCGGCGGGACGGGGGCCCAGACCCAGTACTTC. The rearrangement joins TRBV6-1 to TRBJ2-5; D is possibly TRBD1 or TRBD2 (6 bases each). The ends were cut back, 7 bases at V and 6 bases at J, with 24 bases in the middle. The CDR3 has 16 residues. Germline V gene sequence: CDR1 MNHNS, CDR2 SASEGT.

The chain joins TRBV4-3 to TRBJ1-6; maybe TRBD1 (5 bases). V lost 3 bases and J 11 bases, leaving 11 bases between the germline ends. Per the germline V gene, CDR1 is LGHNA and CDR2 is YSLEER. This CDR3 contains 13 residues. The CDR3 coding sequence is TGCGCCAGCAGCCAGGACATTGCACCACCCCTCCACTTT. Amino acid sequence: CASSQDIAPPLHF.

This chain connects TRBV5-1 to TRBJ2-1, with D possibly called TRBD1 or TRBD2 (5 bases each). The germline gives CDR1 SGHRS, CDR2 YFSETQ. The CDR3 is made up of 17 amino acids. Trimming took off 0 bases at V and 1 base at J, with 14 bases between the two ends. In nucleotides, the CDR3 is TGCGCCAGCAGCTTGGGCCTCGGGGCTATTTCCTACAATGAGCAGTTCTTC. This codes for CASSLGLGAISYNEQFF.

The rearrangement uses TRBV3-1 and TRBJ2-2; D uncertain. The CDR3 runs 15 residues. The germline CDR1 and CDR2 sequences are LGHDT and YNNKEL (reference sequence). The V end was cut by 1 base, the J end by 6 bases, with 12 bases between. CDR3 residues: CASSQGDIIAGELFF. In DNA form, the CDR3 reads TGTGCCAGCAGCCAAGGGGATATTATAGCCGGGGAGCTGTTTTTT.

This clonotype has only a few counts. This chain joins TRBV6-2 or TRBV6-3 and TRBJ2-7, with 7 bases aligning to TRBD1. The V gene end was trimmed by 7 bases and the J gene end by 6 bases; junction bases not matched to a gene: 6. The CDR3 runs 12 residues. Per germline, CDR1 MNHEY and CDR2 SVGEGT. The CDR3 is CASNEGGGEQYF. The CDR3 nucleotides read TGTGCCAGCAATGAAGGGGGCGGCGAGCAGTACTTC.

This clonotype was seen only a few times. This chain joins TRBV12-3 or TRBV12-4 and TRBJ2-6; 7 bases match TRBD2. CDR3 size: 14 residues. The trim removed 8 bases at V and 1 base at J, leaving 2 bases unmatched. The CDR3 reads CASGGGSGANVLTF. Here the CDR3 DNA reads TGTGCCAGCGGGGGGGGGTCTGGGGCCAACGTCCTGACTTTC.

Only a few counts were recorded for this clonotype. The rearrangement joins TRBV29-1 to TRBJ2-5, with a weak D call TRBD1 (6 bases). Germline assignment: CDR1 SQVTM and CDR2 ANQGSEA. The CDR3 has 15 residues. V was cut by 4 bases and J by 2 bases, with 17 bases left in between. CDR3 in DNA: TGCAGCGTTGCTGACCTGGGACAACCACAAGAGACCCAGTACTTC. Translation gives CSVADLGQPQETQYF.

The chain recombines TRBV11-1 with TRBJ1-6, with D perhaps matching TRBD1 (5 bases). The V end lost 5 bases, the J end lost 7 bases, and 9 bases lay between the germline ends. The CDR3 is 13 residues long. Germline-derived CDR1 and CDR2 are SGHAT and FQDESV (reference sequence). CDR3 protein: CASSGTNNSPLHF. The CDR3 nucleotides read TGTGCCAGCAGCGGGACGAACAATTCACCCCTCCACTTT.

This clonotype showed up just a few times. This chain joins TRBV20-1 and TRBJ2-7; a possible D gene is TRBD1 (5 bases). The CDR3 spans 11 residues. V dropped 3 bases and J dropped 5 bases, with 8 bases sitting between them. Per the germline V gene, CDR1 is DFQATT and CDR2 is SNEGSKA (reference sequence). The CDR3 here is CSASRGDEQYF. The CDR3 region has the DNA TGCAGTGCTAGTAGGGGCGACGAGCAGTACTTC.

In its sample, this clonotype was seen a few times. This chain uses TRBV20-1 with TRBJ2-5, with 11 nucleotides matching TRBD2. V shed 6 bases, J shed 5 bases, and the junction held 14 bases outside the gene matches. This CDR3 has 16 amino acids. Germline V gives CDR1 DFQATT, CDR2 SNEGSKA (reference sequence). The CDR3 nucleotides are TGCAGTGCACCTCACGGGGCTAGCGGGAGGTTCGAGACCCAGTACTTC. Protein product: CSAPHGASGRFETQYF.

This chain joins TRBV6-2 or TRBV6-3 and TRBJ1-2, with D perhaps matching TRBD1 (6 bases). This CDR3 is 14 amino acids long. Germline CDR1 MNHEY, CDR2 SVGEGT. Trimming removed 4 bases at V and 7 bases at J, with 16 bases between. The chain's CDR3 is CASSSRLGASGYTF. DNA of the CDR3: TGTGCCAGCAGTTCCAGACTGGGGGCGTCTGGCTACACCTTC.

This clonotype was counted ten times or more. The gene calls are TRBV11-1 and TRBJ2-7; no definite D call. The germline gives CDR1 SGHAT, CDR2 FQDESV (reference sequence). V was shortened by 1 base and J by 9 bases, with 19 bases between the two germline ends. The CDR3 extends over 15 amino acids. The CDR3 sequence: CASSLESSEGIGQYF. CDR3 in DNA: TGTGCCAGCAGCTTAGAGTCTTCGGAAGGGATCGGGCAGTACTTC.

This clonotype was observed once. The rearrangement links TRBV25-1 to TRBJ2-7, with D tentatively TRBD2 (6 bases). The ends were cut back, 3 bases at V and 5 bases at J, with 14 bases in the middle. This CDR3 spans 14 amino acids. Germline assignment: CDR1 MGHDK and CDR2 SYGVNS. CDR3 coding DNA: TGTGCCAGCAGTGACCGGGGAGGCAGGGACGAGCAGTACTTC. It is translated as CASSDRGGRDEQYF.

This clonotype has a handful of counts. Here the CDR3 DNA reads TGTGCCAGCAGCAAACGAACTGGGGGAGGCTCCTACGAGCAGTACTTC. This gives the protein CASSKRTGGGSYEQYF. This chain connects TRBV13 to TRBJ2-7; D possibly corresponds to TRBD2 (6 bases). The CDR3 covers 16 residues. Germline lookup yields CDR1 PRHDT and CDR2 FYEKMQ (reference sequence). V lost 5 bases and J lost 0, with 17 bases in between.

This clonotype was counted at least ten times. This chain joins TRBV12-3 or TRBV12-4 and TRBJ2-7; 9 bases map to TRBD2. This CDR3 spans 15 amino acids. After removal of 1 base from V and 4 bases from J, the junction contained 5 bases not matched to a gene. In DNA form, the CDR3 reads TGTGCCAGCAGTTTAGGCGGGAGGGCCCAGTACGAGCAGTACTTC. The encoded protein is CASSLGGRAQYEQYF.

The sample holds many counts of this clonotype. The rearrangement links TRBV6-1 to TRBJ1-1, with D maybe TRBD1 (5 bases). CDR1 MNHNS and CDR2 SASEGT come from the germline V gene. This CDR3 has 15 amino acids. V dropped 0 bases and J dropped 4 bases, with 12 bases sitting between them. Written as DNA, the CDR3 is TGTGCCAGCAGTGAAGCGGGGGGAGGTGTCACTGAAGCTTTCTTT. This codes for CASSEAGGGVTEAFF.

This clonotype was counted many times. The V gene is TRBV5-5, the J gene TRBJ2-5; the D gene could be TRBD1 or TRBD2 (6 bases each). Germline V gene data show CDR1 as SGHKS and CDR2 as YYEKEE (reference sequence). V lost 4 bases to trimming and J lost 4 bases, with 17 bases between them. The CDR3 is 15 residues long. CDR3 protein: CASSGWTAGGETQYF. CDR3 DNA sequence: TGTGCCAGCAGCGGTTGGACAGCCGGGGGAGAGACCCAGTACTTC.

Concerning this clonotype itself: Since no conserved phenylalanine or tryptophan closes the CDR3, a read error is the likely cause. V and J are TRBV19 and TRBJ1-1; D remains ambiguous. Germline assignment: CDR1 LNHDA and CDR2 SQIVND (reference sequence). The CDR3 is made up of 14 amino acids. Trimming cost V 3 bases and J 0 bases, with 8 bases left between them. CDR3 region: CASSMPEMNTEAFL. CDR3 DNA: TGTGCCAGTAGTATGCCAGAGATGAACACTGAAGCTTTCCTT.

This clonotype was counted a few times. The gene calls are TRBV7-2 and TRBJ2-7; 9 positions match TRBD1. Germline lookup yields CDR1 SGHTA and CDR2 FQGNSA. Unmatched junction bases numbered 5, after V lost 1 base and J lost 1 base. The CDR3 is made up of 16 amino acids. CDR3 DNA: TGTGCCAGCAGCTTAGATGCACAGGGGGCTTCCTACGAGCAGTACTTC. Translation gives CASSLDAQGASYEQYF.

This clonotype was picked up a small number of times. The chain uses TRBV5-1 and TRBJ2-7, with TRBD2 matching over 11 bases. V dropped 5 bases and J dropped 5; count of bases not matched to a gene: 6. Per germline, CDR1 SGHRS and CDR2 YFSETQ. This CDR3 region has 14 residues. The CDR3 nucleotides are TGCGCCAGCAGGACTAGCGGGATGGTCGACGAGCAGTACTTC. It is translated as CASRTSGMVDEQYF.

The chain combines TRBV12-3 or TRBV12-4 with TRBJ2-2; D unclear. The CDR3 is made up of 12 amino acids. Between the trimmed V and J ends, which lost 6 bases and 6 bases, there was a span of 8 bases. The CDR3 DNA reads as TGTGCCAGCAGCTCAGTGTCCGGGGAGCTGTTTTTT. It codes for CASSSVSGELFF.